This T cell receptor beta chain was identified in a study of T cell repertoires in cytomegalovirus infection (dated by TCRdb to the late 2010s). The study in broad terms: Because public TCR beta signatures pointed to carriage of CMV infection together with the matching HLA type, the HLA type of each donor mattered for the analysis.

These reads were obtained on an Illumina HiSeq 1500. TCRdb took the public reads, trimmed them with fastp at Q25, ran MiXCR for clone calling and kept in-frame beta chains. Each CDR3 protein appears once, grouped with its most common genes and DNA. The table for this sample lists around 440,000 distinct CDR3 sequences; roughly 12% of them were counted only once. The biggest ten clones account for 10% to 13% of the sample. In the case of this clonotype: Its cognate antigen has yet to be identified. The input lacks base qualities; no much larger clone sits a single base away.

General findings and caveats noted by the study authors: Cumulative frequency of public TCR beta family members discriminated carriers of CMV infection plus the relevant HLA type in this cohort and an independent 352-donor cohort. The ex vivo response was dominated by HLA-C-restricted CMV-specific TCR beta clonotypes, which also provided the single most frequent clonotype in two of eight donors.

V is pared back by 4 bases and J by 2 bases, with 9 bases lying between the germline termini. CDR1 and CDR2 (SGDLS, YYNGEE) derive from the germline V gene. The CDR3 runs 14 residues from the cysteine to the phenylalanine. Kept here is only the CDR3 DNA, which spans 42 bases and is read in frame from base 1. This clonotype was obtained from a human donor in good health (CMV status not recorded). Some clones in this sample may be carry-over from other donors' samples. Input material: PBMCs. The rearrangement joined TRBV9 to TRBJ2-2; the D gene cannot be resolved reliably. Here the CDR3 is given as CASSSLGNTGELFF. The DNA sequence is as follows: TGTGCCAGCAGCTCCCTAGGTAACACCGGGGAGCTGTTTTTT.